This is a list of T cell receptor beta chains from one sample in a study of T cells after yellow fever vaccination. TCRdb reanalysed the 5' RACE reads using MiXCR and keeps one entry per CDR3 protein. The table shows around 180,000 distinct CDR3 sequences, with about 6% occurring only once. Sequenced here: CD4+ T cells sorted from PBMCs, sampled on the day of the first yellow fever vaccination. Receptor source: a man between 18 and 29 years old who received the YFV17D yellow fever vaccine. Both conserved end residues are part of each CDR3. D genes are given only for firm matches. Clone size is given for some rows only: seen once, a few or many times, or a class if the clone is expanded.

d_gene	v_gene	abundance	j_gene	CDR3aa	CDR3nt
TRBD2	TRBV4-1	-	TRBJ2-5	CASSQETAGGYGETQYF	TGCGCCAGCAGCCAAGAGACAGCGGGGGGGTACGGAGAGACCCAGTACTTC
-	TRBV5-1	many	TRBJ2-3	CASSLGVRTDTQYF	TGCGCCAGCAGCTTGGGGGTCCGCACAGATACGCAGTATTTT
-	TRBV4-2	-	TRBJ2-5	CASGLRNQETQYF	TGTGCCAGCGGATTGCGGAACCAAGAGACCCAGTACTTC
-	TRBV20-1	many	TRBJ2-5	CSASPSAGPGTQYF	TGCAGTGCTAGCCCCAGCGCGGGTCCGGGGACCCAGTACTTC
-	TRBV6-5	-	TRBJ2-3	CASSNPLAADTQYF	TGTGCCAGCAGTAACCCCTTAGCAGCAGATACGCAGTATTTT
-	TRBV15	many	TRBJ2-5	CATSRTGKETQYF	TGTGCCACCAGCAGAACAGGGAAAGAGACCCAGTACTTC
TRBD2	TRBV5-1	-	TRBJ2-7	CASSPNPSGEYEQYF	TGCGCCAGCAGCCCAAACCCTAGCGGGGAGTACGAGCAGTACTTC
-	TRBV15	few	TRBJ2-3	CATSRDGGPDTQYF	TGTGCCACCAGCAGAGACGGAGGGCCAGATACGCAGTATTTT
-	TRBV5-8	-	TRBJ2-2	CASGLGLPGGELFF	TGTGCCAGCGGCCTCGGGCTGCCCGGCGGGGAGCTGTTTTTT
-	TRBV4-2	-	TRBJ1-1	CASSQGDGLNTEAFF	TGTGCCAGCAGCCAAGGCGACGGATTGAACACTGAAGCTTTCTTT
-	TRBV7-2	few	TRBJ1-3	CASSPTGGNTIYF	TGTGCCAGCAGCCCTACGGGGGGAAACACCATATATTTT
-	TRBV7-8	many	TRBJ2-7	CASSQQAPEEQYF	TGTGCCAGCAGCCAACAAGCTCCTGAAGAGCAGTACTTC
TRBD1	TRBV3-1	few	TRBJ1-5	CASSEGQGVAQPQHF	TGTGCCAGCAGCGAGGGACAGGGGGTGGCTCAGCCCCAGCATTTT
-	TRBV12-3/TRBV12-4	few	TRBJ2-5	CASSLKAAETQYF	TGTGCCAGCAGTTTAAAGGCGGCAGAGACCCAGTACTTC
-	TRBV18	many	TRBJ2-3	CASSPVPDTQYF	TGTGCCAGCTCACCAGTCCCAGATACGCAGTATTTT
TRBD2	TRBV11-1	many	TRBJ2-7	CASSWTSGGNYEQYF	TGTGCCAGCAGCTGGACTAGCGGGGGGAATTACGAGCAGTACTTC
-	TRBV2	many	TRBJ2-2	CASSQSDTGELFF	TGTGCCAGCAGCCAGAGTGACACCGGGGAGCTGTTTTTT
-	TRBV19	-	TRBJ1-1	CAGDTEAFF	TGTGCAGGGGACACTGAAGCTTTCTTT
-	TRBV5-1	many	TRBJ2-5	CASRGQETQYF	TGCGCCAGCAGGGGACAAGAGACCCAGTACTTC
-	TRBV7-9	-	TRBJ2-5	CASESGAIQQETQYF	TGTGCCTCCGAGTCGGGGGCCATACAACAAGAGACCCAGTACTTC
-	TRBV7-6	many	TRBJ2-3	CASSFGGAGRTDTQYF	TGTGCCAGCAGCTTTGGGGGAGCGGGCCGCACAGATACGCAGTATTTT
-	TRBV4-1	many	TRBJ1-1	CASSQGDSSKAFF	TGCGCCAGCAGCCAAGGTGACAGTTCTAAAGCTTTCTTT
-	TRBV6-1	-	TRBJ1-5	CASRSTGTSNQPQHF	TGTGCCAGCAGATCCACAGGGACCAGCAATCAGCCCCAGCATTTT
-	TRBV10-1	few	TRBJ2-5	CASSVGGGAETQYF	TGCGCCAGCAGTGTCGGAGGGGGCGCAGAGACCCAGTACTTC
-	TRBV6-2/TRBV6-3	-	TRBJ2-1	CASSYVREQFF	TGTGCCAGCAGTTATGTACGGGAGCAGTTCTTC
-	TRBV12-3/TRBV12-4	-	TRBJ1-1	CASNRQENTEAFF	TGTGCCAGCAACAGACAGGAGAACACTGAAGCTTTCTTT
-	TRBV5-1	many	TRBJ2-2	CASAWAGELFF	TGCGCCAGTGCCTGGGCCGGGGAGCTGTTTTTT
-	TRBV4-1	many	TRBJ1-1	CASSQDRSPQVGTEAFF	TGCGCCAGCAGCCAAGATAGGAGCCCGCAGGTTGGCACTGAAGCTTTCTTT
-	TRBV6-5	-	TRBJ1-1	CASSYNRLGLGAFF	TGTGCCAGCAGTTACAACCGTCTGGGACTTGGAGCTTTCTTT
TRBD1	TRBV7-3	-	TRBJ1-6	CASSKRGQGDSPLHF	TGTGCCAGCAGCAAGAGGGGACAGGGTGATTCACCCCTCCACTTT
-	TRBV4-2	few	TRBJ1-1	CASSQGELQGWGGDTEAFF	TGTGCCAGCAGCCAAGGGGAGTTACAGGGTTGGGGGGGGGACACTGAAGCTTTCTTT
-	TRBV5-1	-	TRBJ2-3	CASSLGGLADTQYF	TGCGCCAGCAGCTTAGGGGGGCTGGCAGATACGCAGTATTTT
-	TRBV4-1	-	TRBJ1-1	CASSQGPPGGTEAFF	TGCGCCAGCAGCCAAGGACCTCCTGGCGGCACTGAAGCTTTCTTT
-	TRBV5-1	many	TRBJ1-1	CASRSGARTEAFF	TGCGCCAGCAGATCTGGGGCTCGGACTGAAGCTTTCTTT
-	TRBV20-1	few	TRBJ1-2	CSAPQGGGYGYTF	TGCAGTGCTCCTCAGGGAGGGGGCTATGGCTACACCTTC
TRBD1	TRBV25-1	few	TRBJ1-1	CASFNGQGKAFF	TGTGCCAGCTTCAACGGACAGGGCAAAGCTTTCTTT
-	TRBV5-5	many	TRBJ2-3	CASSSQVTQYF	TGTGCCAGCAGCTCTCAGGTTACGCAGTATTTT
-	TRBV7-6	many	TRBJ2-1	CASSLNSGFSYNEQFF	TGTGCCAGCAGCTTAAATTCAGGGTTCTCCTACAATGAGCAGTTCTTC
-	TRBV20-1	-	TRBJ2-3	CSAINPRGGDTQYF	TGCAGTGCCATCAACCCCCGCGGGGGCGATACGCAGTATTTT
-	TRBV5-1	many	TRBJ2-3	CASSFDSTDTQYF	TGCGCCAGCAGCTTCGACAGCACAGATACGCAGTATTTT
-	TRBV7-9	many	TRBJ1-1	CASSPTGSNTEAFF	TGTGCCAGCAGCCCCACAGGTTCGAACACTGAAGCTTTCTTT
-	TRBV19	-	TRBJ2-2	CASSGRVRTGELFF	TGTGCCAGTAGCGGCAGGGTACGCACCGGGGAGCTGTTTTTT
TRBD2	TRBV12-3/TRBV12-4	many	TRBJ2-5	CASTLAGSRYRETQYF	TGTGCCAGCACACTAGCGGGGTCTAGGTATCGAGAGACCCAGTACTTC
-	TRBV5-4	-	TRBJ2-3	CASSLGGGTSTDTQYF	TGTGCCAGCAGCTTAGGCGGGGGCACCTCCACAGATACGCAGTATTTT
-	TRBV4-1	many	TRBJ2-3	CASSHSWGLTSTDTQYF	TGCGCCAGCAGCCATTCTTGGGGCTTGACTAGCACAGATACGCAGTATTTT